What follows are 20 T cell receptor beta chains derived from one specimen sequenced in a study of cytomegalovirus exposure and HLA in healthy donors. PCR primers comprised 60 Vbeta and 13 Jbeta primers. Some clones are missing from TCRdb's copy, which holds only in-frame ones; the method was immunoSEQ multiplex PCR. This table holds fewer than 150,000 clones, about 74% found once. The sample taken for sequencing was PBMCs. The source is a woman in her fifties or sixties in good health and CMV-seronegative.

V is TRBV2 and J is TRBJ1-5, with a possible D match to TRBD1 (6 bases). Germline CDR1 SNHLY, CDR2 FYNNEI. The CDR3 is 14 residues long. V lost 6 bases, J lost 0 bases, and 9 bases lay in between. The CDR3 reads CASSGTYSNQPQHF. The DNA of the CDR3 is TGTGCCAGCAGCGGGACATATAGCAATCAGCCCCAGCATTTT. The entire variable domain, with the rest obtained from reference TRBV2 and TRBJ1-5, is as follows: EPEVTQTPSHQVTQMGQEVILRCVPISNHLYFYWYRQILGQKVEFLVSFYNNEISEKSEIFDDQFSVERPDGSNFTLKIRSTKLEDSAMYFCASSGTYSNQPQHFGDGTRLSIL.

The rearrangement uses TRBV19 and TRBJ1-1; 10 positions match TRBD1. Germline-derived CDR1 and CDR2 are LNHDA and SQIVND (reference sequence). Germline trimming cut 4 bases from V and 3 bases from J; bases unmatched to any gene: 2. The CDR3 spans 14 residues. The CDR3 nucleotides are TGTGCCAGTAGTAGAGGACAGGGGGACACTGAAGCTTTCTTT. Its protein product is CASSRGQGDTEAFF.

The chain carries TRBV28 and TRBJ2-7; D gene uncertain. The germline V gene has CDR1 MDHEN and CDR2 SYDVKM. V lost 4 bases and J 2 bases, leaving 3 bases between the germline ends. This CDR3 is 11 amino acids long. CDR3 amino acids: CASSSAYEQYF. In nucleotides, the CDR3 is TGTGCCAGCAGTTCAGCCTACGAGCAGTACTTC.

The chain uses TRBV5-1 and TRBJ1-5; D may be TRBD1 (5 bases). The CDR3 is 15 amino acids. Germline V gives CDR1 SGHRS, CDR2 YFSETQ. V gave up 1 base and J gave up 7 bases, with 15 bases separating them. As DNA, the CDR3 is TGCGCCAGCAGCTTGACGGGGGGTAACTGGCAGCCCCAGCATTTT. Translated, it gives CASSLTGGNWQPQHF.

The CDR3 DNA reads TGTGCCAGTAGCTTTGGACAGGGAGGTGAAGCTTTCTTT. Translating it yields CASSFGQGGEAFF. The chain couples TRBV19 to TRBJ1-1; 8 bases align to TRBD1. CDR1 is LNHDA, CDR2 SQIVND, per germline (reference sequence). This CDR3 contains 13 residues. V shed 6 bases and J 7 bases; nucleotides not matched to a gene: 7.

This chain joins TRBV6-4 and TRBJ2-1, with 9 bases lining up with TRBD2. The germline gives CDR1 MRHNA, CDR2 SNTAGT. This CDR3 has 15 residues. J gave up 7 bases and V 8 bases, and 12 bases lay outside the gene matches. The CDR3 coding sequence is TGTGCCAGCCGAGAGCGGGGGGCCCCGACTAATGAGCAGTTCTTC. Amino acid sequence: CASRERGAPTNEQFF.

The rearrangement uses TRBV7-9 and TRBJ2-5, with 9 positions matching TRBD1. The V gene end was trimmed by 4 bases and the J gene end by 5 bases; junction bases not matched to a gene: 11. This CDR3 has 16 amino acids. CDR1 and CDR2 from the germline V gene are SEHNR and FQNEAQ (reference sequence). The CDR3 is CASSSTDRGIWETQYF. Here the CDR3 DNA reads TGTGCCAGCAGCTCCACGGACAGGGGAATTTGGGAGACCCAGTACTTC.

The chain couples TRBV6-6 to TRBJ1-1; no definite D call. Germline loops: CDR1 MNHNY, CDR2 SVGAGI (reference sequence). V shed 9 bases and J shed 4 bases, with 18 bases lying between them. This CDR3 has 14 residues. The CDR3 loop reads CASTKGVPPTEAFF. The CDR3 DNA reads TGTGCCAGTACTAAGGGAGTGCCTCCCACTGAAGCTTTCTTT.

The chain combines TRBV4-1 with TRBJ1-2; D gene uncertain. This CDR3 comprises 13 residues. The V and J ends lost 0 bases and 8 bases respectively, with 10 bases between them. Germline loops: CDR1 MGHRA, CDR2 YSYEKL. The CDR3: CASSQEAGRGYTF. The CDR3 DNA reads TGCGCCAGCAGCCAAGAGGCAGGAAGGGGCTACACCTTC.

The chain employs TRBV13 and TRBJ2-1; the D gene is possibly TRBD2 (5 bases). The CDR3 runs to 17 residues. V gave up 0 bases and J gave up 1 base, with 13 bases separating them. Germline V gene sequence: CDR1 PRHDT, CDR2 FYEKMQ (reference sequence). The DNA of the CDR3 is TGTGCCAGCAGCTTAGGGCCCAGCGGTCATTCCTACAATGAGCAGTTCTTC. Its protein is CASSLGPSGHSYNEQFF.

Points on this clone: One end of the junction varies from germline; a read error may be responsible. Other DNA sequences from this sample encode an identical CDR3 as well. The chain is built from TRBV11-2 and TRBJ1-1; tentative D call: TRBD1 (6 bases). The CDR3 is 16 amino acids. Germline-derived CDR1 and CDR2 are SGHAT and FQNNGV. CDR3 sequence reads: CASSLERGRGNTEAFF. As DNA, the CDR3 is TGCGCCAGCAGCTTAGAGCGGGGGCGAGGGAACACTGAAGCTTTCTTT.

Written as DNA, the CDR3 is TGCGCCAGCAGCCAAGAGGGCAGGTTTACGGATGGCTACACCTTC. Translation: CASSQEGRFTDGYTF. The V gene is TRBV4-1, the J gene TRBJ1-2; no clear D gene. Germline V CDR1 and CDR2: MGHRA, YSYEKL. Between the trimmed V and J ends, which lost 0 bases and 6 bases, there was a span of 14 bases. CDR3 length equals 15 residues.

The rearrangement uses TRBV25-1 and TRBJ1-2; possible D gene TRBD1, 5 bases. Germline CDR1 and CDR2: MGHDK and SYGVNS. V was clipped by 4 bases and J by 2 bases, with 17 bases between them. The CDR3 has 16 amino acids. The CDR3 protein is CASSGRPTDFNYGYTF. The CDR3 DNA sequence: TGTGCCAGCAGTGGACGCCCGACAGATTTCAACTATGGCTACACCTTC.

Comment on this clone: At one of its ends the junction is not consistent with the germline gene, which may arise from a read error. The same CDR3 also results from other DNA sequences found in this sample. This chain connects TRBV6-1 to TRBJ1-3; weak D call: TRBD1 (5 bases). Germline V gene sequence: CDR1 MNHNS, CDR2 SASEGT. The length of the CDR3 is 16 residues. The CDR3 reads CASSEGTVDSGNTIYF. In DNA form, the CDR3 reads TGCGCCAGCAGTGAAGGGACTGTCGACTCTGGAAACACCATATATTTT.

V is TRBV19 and J is TRBJ1-2, with D possibly TRBD1 on 6 matching bases. The CDR3 is made up of 15 amino acids. The ends were cut back, 5 bases at V and 4 bases at J, with 17 bases in the middle. The germline gives CDR1 LNHDA, CDR2 SQIVND (reference sequence). The CDR3 sequence is CASSPWTDRSYGYTF. CDR3 coding DNA: TGTGCCAGTAGTCCCTGGACAGACCGTTCCTATGGCTACACCTTC.

This clone occurred once. This rearrangement joins TRBV5-6 to TRBJ1-5, with D uncertain. Trimming removed 2 bases at V and 2 bases at J, with 14 bases between. CDR1 and CDR2 (germline): SGHDT, YYEEEE. This CDR3 has 16 residues. The CDR3 nucleotides are TGTGCCAGCAGCTTTTACGGAGGGCCAGGCAATCAGCCCCAGCATTTT. Translating gives CASSFYGGPGNQPQHF.

The V call is TRBV5-1, the J call TRBJ2-1; TRBD1 might be the D (6 bases). The CDR3 runs 15 residues. With 0 bases removed from V and 2 bases from J, the gap between germline ends came to 9 bases. Germline V CDR1 and CDR2: SGHRS, YFSETQ. The CDR3 loop is CASSLAGDPYNEQFF. CDR3 nucleotide sequence: TGCGCCAGCAGCTTGGCAGGGGATCCCTACAATGAGCAGTTCTTC. Variable domain in full (rest from reference TRBV5-1 and TRBJ2-1): KAGVTQTPRYLIKTRGQQVTLSCSPISGHRSVSWYQQTPGQGLQFLFEYFSETQRNKGNFPGRFSGRQFSNSRSEMNVSTLELGDSALYLCASSLAGDPYNEQFFGPGTRLTVL.

The chain has TRBV4-1 and TRBJ2-7, with 7 positions matching TRBD1. V was pared by 4 bases and J by 5 bases, with 8 bases of the junction left unmatched. Germline V gives CDR1 MGHRA, CDR2 YSYEKL. The CDR3 has 14 residues. The CDR3: CASSRTGQIDEQYF. The CDR3 DNA reads as TGCGCCAGCAGCCGGACAGGACAAATAGACGAGCAGTACTTC.

The chain combines TRBV2 with TRBJ1-6; TRBD1 aligns across 7 bases. This CDR3 is 18 amino acids long. Germline loops: CDR1 SNHLY, CDR2 FYNNEI. V dropped 1 base and J dropped 4; count of bases not matched to a gene: 10. CDR3 in amino acids: CASSEDFGQEIYNSPLHF. The CDR3 nucleotides read TGTGCCAGCAGTGAAGACTTCGGACAGGAAATATATAATTCACCCCTCCACTTT. The entire variable domain, with the rest obtained from reference TRBV2 and TRBJ1-6, is as follows: EPEVTQTPSHQVTQMGQEVILRCVPISNHLYFYWYRQILGQKVEFLVSFYNNEISEKSEIFDDQFSVERPDGSNFTLKIRSTKLEDSAMYFCASSEDFGQEIYNSPLHFGNGTRLTVT.

V is TRBV5-1 and J is TRBJ1-2; TRBD1 might be the D (6 bases). Germline V gene sequence: CDR1 SGHRS, CDR2 YFSETQ. The V and J ends lost 0 bases and 4 bases respectively, with 13 bases between them. The CDR3 has 15 amino acids. The CDR3 loop reads CASSLAWGQGYGYTF. The CDR3 bases are TGCGCCAGCAGCTTGGCTTGGGGGCAGGGCTATGGCTACACCTTC.